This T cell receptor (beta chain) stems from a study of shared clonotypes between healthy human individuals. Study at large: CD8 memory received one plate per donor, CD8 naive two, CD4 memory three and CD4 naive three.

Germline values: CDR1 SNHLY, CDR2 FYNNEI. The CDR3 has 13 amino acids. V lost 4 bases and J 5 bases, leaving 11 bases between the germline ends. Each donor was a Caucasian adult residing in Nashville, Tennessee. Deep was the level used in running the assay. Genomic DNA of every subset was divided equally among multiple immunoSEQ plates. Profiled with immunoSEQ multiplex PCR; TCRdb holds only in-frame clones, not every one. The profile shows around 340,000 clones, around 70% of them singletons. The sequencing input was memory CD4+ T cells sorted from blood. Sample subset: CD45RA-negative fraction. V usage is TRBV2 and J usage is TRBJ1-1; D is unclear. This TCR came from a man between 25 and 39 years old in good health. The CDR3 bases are TGTGCCAGCAGTGGGGAGGGAGTAACTGAAGCTTTCTTT. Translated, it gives CASSGEGVTEAFF.